Sequencing of this T cell receptor beta chain was carried out in a study of blood T cell repertoires in COVID-19. About the research overall: Researchers got acute and convalescent COVID-19 samples from the United States, Italy and Spain.

The CDR3 is 13 residues long. With 4 bases removed from V and 8 bases from J, the gap between germline ends came to 12 bases. The V gene's germline CDR1 is SGHTA and CDR2 FQGTGA. The Seattle patients, enrolled during active infection, were followed longitudinally. Original handling: Amplification of reference gene primers was used by the study to estimate nucleated cell counts. This table comes from immunoSEQ multiplex PCR, and its TCRdb copy is limited to in-frame clones, with some not included. V, J and clone size are those of that table, while D and trimming were read from the DNA. The top ten hold about 2.4% of the sample, which has about 220,000 clones, about 82% seen once.

The sequence derives from a woman in her seventies with COVID-19, enrolled during active disease. Sequenced sample: peripheral blood. V is TRBV7-3 and J is TRBJ2-1, with D perhaps matching TRBD2 (6 bases). CDR3 coding DNA: TGTGCCAGCAGCTCGGGAGAGGGCCATGAGCAGTTCTTC. It yields the protein CASSSGEGHEQFF.